These T cell receptor beta chains were read from a single sample in a study of T cell responses to AZD1222 COVID-19 vaccine. This table comes from immunoSEQ multiplex PCR, and its TCRdb copy is limited to in-frame clones, with some not included. The data hold some 130,000 clones, with under 95% observed a single time. Sequencing used peripheral blood, obtained 28 days after the second AZD1222 dose. These receptors were taken from an adult who received the AZD1222 COVID-19 vaccine. CDR3s include the opening cysteine and the closing phenylalanine or tryptophan. Each record gives: J gene, V gene, D gene, CDR3 protein, CDR3 DNA. A D gene is named only where the DNA matches it firmly.

TRBJ2-1,TRBV5-1,TRBD2,CASSFSGGSYNEQFF,TGCGCCAGCAGCTTTAGCGGGGGGTCCTACAATGAGCAGTTCTTC
TRBJ1-2,TRBV6-1,TRBD1,CASRELDRGRDYGYTF,TGTGCCAGCAGGGAACTGGACAGGGGGCGTGATTATGGCTACACCTTC
TRBJ2-2,TRBV5-1,.,CASSLARGHTGELFF,TGCGCCAGCAGCTTGGCCCGGGGTCACACCGGGGAGCTGTTTTTT
TRBJ1-6,TRBV7-6,.,CASSSGPMNSPLHF,TGTGCCAGCAGCTCGGGACCGATGAATTCACCCCTCCACTTT
TRBJ2-3,TRBV30,.,CAWGLGTDTQYF,TGTGCCTGGGGCCTTGGGACAGATACGCAGTATTTT
TRBJ1-1,TRBV18,.,CASSPSSPEAFF,TGTGCCAGCTCACCCTCGAGTCCTGAAGCTTTCTTT
TRBJ2-2,TRBV19,.,CASSPRNTGELFF,TGTGCCAGTAGCCCCCGGAACACCGGGGAGCTGTTTTTT
TRBJ1-1,TRBV11-3,.,CASSPGTNTEAFF,TGTGCCAGCAGCCCCGGGACGAACACTGAAGCTTTCTTT
TRBJ1-6,TRBV6-1,.,CASSEKGSSSYNSPLHF,TGTGCCAGCAGTGAAAAAGGGAGCAGCTCCTATAATTCACCCCTCCACTTT
TRBJ1-2,TRBV7-9,.,CASSGAVGNGYTF,TGTGCCAGCAGCGGAGCGGTGGGGAACGGCTACACCTTC